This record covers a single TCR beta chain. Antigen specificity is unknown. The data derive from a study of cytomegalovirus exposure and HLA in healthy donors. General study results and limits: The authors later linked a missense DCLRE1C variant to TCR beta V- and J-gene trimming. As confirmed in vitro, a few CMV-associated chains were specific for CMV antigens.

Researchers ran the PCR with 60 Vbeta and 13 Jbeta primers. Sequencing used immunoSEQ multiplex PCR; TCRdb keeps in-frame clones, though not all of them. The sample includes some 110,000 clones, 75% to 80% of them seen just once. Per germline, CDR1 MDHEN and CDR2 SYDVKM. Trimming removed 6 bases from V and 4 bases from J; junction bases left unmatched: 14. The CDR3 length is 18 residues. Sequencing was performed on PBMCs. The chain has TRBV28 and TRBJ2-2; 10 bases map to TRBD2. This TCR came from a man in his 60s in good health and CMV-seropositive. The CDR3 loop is CASSAPTLAGEFTGELFF. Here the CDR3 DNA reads TGTGCCAGCAGCGCCCCAACCCTAGCGGGGGAGTTCACCGGGGAGCTGTTTTTT.